This T cell receptor beta chain was profiled in a study of identical twins. Notes on the study in general: Out-of-frame sharing of TCR alpha in monozygotic twins was underestimated by models.

This clonotype was found many times. Its antigen is still unknown. cDNA carried unique molecular identifiers, and a universal primer site was added by template switching. TCRdb re-derived calls from the 5' RACE reads in MiXCR, one entry per CDR3 protein. In the table there are 450,000 to 600,000 distinct CDR3 sequences, approximately 20% of which are singletons. The CDR3 consists of 14 residues. V trimming: 0 bases; J trimming: 2 bases; junction bases outside the gene matches: 1. Looked up from germline, CDR1 is SGHRS and CDR2 is YFSETQ. The sample also formed part of further work on yellow fever vaccine responses in identical twins. That report adds: Reportedly, twins showed a vaccine T cell response that looked partly convergent and partly personalized.

This receptor was identified in a woman aged 18 to 35 in good health. Sequencing was performed on CD4+ T cells sorted from blood. The rearrangement uses TRBV5-1 and TRBJ1-1, with 7 bases fitting TRBD1. Here the CDR3 reads CASSLGDRNTEAFF. The CDR3 DNA sequence: TGCGCCAGCAGCTTGGGGGACAGAAACACTGAAGCTTTCTTT.